A selection of T cell receptor beta chains follows, all from one sample in a study of blood T cells in healthy people across ages. Using its own MiXCR run on the 5' RACE reads, TCRdb lists one record per CDR3 protein. The data show 450,000 to 600,000 distinct CDR3 sequences, over 25% seen once. These sequences were also reported in another study, on T cells of mothers and their children.

Sequencing used blood. Source of these receptors: a boy aged 2 to 10 in good health. Each CDR3 is given with its conserved first and last residue. The D gene is left open where the match is weak. A row's size may be missing; if present it is once, few, many or a size class.

D	V	J	size	DNA	CDR3
NA	TRBV19	TRBJ2-2	many	TGTGCCAGTAGTACCCGGGGAGGAAACACCGGGGAGCTGTTTTTT	CASSTRGGNTGELFF
NA	TRBV27	TRBJ1-1	NA	TGTGCCAGCAGTTTAACCCCAGGGACCAACACTGAAGCTTTCTTT	CASSLTPGTNTEAFF
NA	TRBV20-1	TRBJ1-5	NA	TGCAGTGCTAGAGTACTCCACAGGGTCGGTCAGCCCCAGCATTTT	CSARVLHRVGQPQHF
TRBD1	TRBV10-3	TRBJ2-2	NA	TGTGCCACAGGCTTTCCCCCGGGACAGGGGGGCACCGGGGAGCTGTTTTTT	CATGFPPGQGGTGELFF
NA	TRBV12-3/TRBV12-4	TRBJ2-1	NA	TGTGCCAGCAGTTTCTGGCTAGCTGGGATCAATGAGCAGTTCTTC	CASSFWLAGINEQFF
TRBD2	TRBV11-2	TRBJ2-1	NA	TGTGCCAGCAGCTCCTCTAGCGGTTCCTACAATGAGCAGTTCTTC	CASSSSSGSYNEQFF
TRBD1	TRBV2	TRBJ1-4	NA	TGTGCCAGCTCCAAGGACAGGGCGGGAAAACTGTTTTTT	CASSKDRAGKLFF
NA	TRBV3-1	TRBJ2-7	NA	TGTGCCAGCAGCCAAGATCTCGCAGGATTCTACGAGCAGTACTTC	CASSQDLAGFYEQYF
NA	TRBV7-8	TRBJ2-2	NA	TGTGCCAGCAGACAAGGACCCAAGGTCGGGGAGCTGTTTTTT	CASRQGPKVGELFF
TRBD1	TRBV10-3	TRBJ2-3	NA	TGTGCCATCAACCAGGGGGCCACAGATACGCGGTATTTT	CAINQGATDTRYF
NA	TRBV12-3/TRBV12-4	TRBJ2-1	NA	TGTGCCAGCAGTTTAGTGACTAGTAGGAATGAGCAGTTCTTC	CASSLVTSRNEQFF
TRBD2	TRBV20-1	TRBJ2-5	NA	TGCAGTGCTAGCCAAACTAGCGGGGGGCCCCAAGAGACCCAGTACTTC	CSASQTSGGPQETQYF